This is a list of T cell receptor beta chains from one sample in a study of long-term antiretroviral therapy in people with HIV. Clones were read by immunoSEQ multiplex PCR, and TCRdb kept only the in-frame ones, dropping some. This table has roughly 36,000 clones, approximately 84% appearing once. Sequencing used unsorted PBMCs, obtained 2.8 years before starting antiretroviral therapy. The receptors here all came from a woman between 25 and 40 years old with HIV. Each CDR3 is given with its conserved first and last residue. Each record gives: D gene, J gene, V gene, clone size, CDR3 DNA, CDR3 protein. The D gene is left open where the match is weak. Size is omitted from some rows. Given values are once, few, many or a class for expanded clones.

-	TRBJ2-2	TRBV5-1	-	TGCGCCAGCAGCTGGGGTACCGGGGAGCTGTTTTTT	CASSWGTGELFF
-	TRBJ1-1	TRBV12-5	-	TGTGCTAGTGGTTTGCGGCAGAACACTGAAGCTTTCTTT	CASGLRQNTEAFF
-	TRBJ1-1	TRBV19	-	TGTGCCAGTAGTATGGAGGACAGATTAAACACTGAAGCTTTCTTT	CASSMEDRLNTEAFF
-	TRBJ2-2	TRBV6-1	-	TGTGCCAGCAGGGGGGAACATAGCGTCGGGGAGCTGTTTTTT	CASRGEHSVGELFF
-	TRBJ2-7	TRBV10-2	-	TGCGCCAGCAGGGGGGATTACGAGCAGTACTTC	CASRGDYEQYF
TRBD2	TRBJ2-3	TRBV6-4	-	TGTGCCAGCAGCCTAGCGGGGGACGACACAGATACGCAGTATTTT	CASSLAGDDTDTQYF
-	TRBJ1-5	TRBV6-5	-	TGTGCCAGCAGTTACGGGTCCGGAAATCAGCCCCAGCATTTT	CASSYGSGNQPQHF
-	TRBJ1-6	TRBV2	-	TGTGCCAGCAGTCAAACAGACACTCCCTATAATTCACCCCTCCACTTT	CASSQTDTPYNSPLHF
-	TRBJ1-5	TRBV15	-	TGTGCCACCAGCAGAGATGCAGGGGACGGTCAGCCCCAGCATTTT	CATSRDAGDGQPQHF
-	TRBJ1-1	TRBV11-2	-	TGTGCCAGCAGCGCCTGGGACACTGAAGCTTTCTTT	CASSAWDTEAFF
-	TRBJ2-1	TRBV5-6	-	TGTGCCAGCGATGTGATGAATAATGAGCAGTTCTTC	CASDVMNNEQFF
-	TRBJ1-1	TRBV5-1	-	TGCGCCAGCAGCTTGGACCCAATGAACACTGAAGCTTTCTTT	CASSLDPMNTEAFF
TRBD1	TRBJ1-1	TRBV5-4	-	TGTGCCAGCAGCTACCGGACAGGGACCACTGAAGCTTTCTTT	CASSYRTGTTEAFF
-	TRBJ1-4	TRBV14	-	TGTGCCAGCAGCCTCTTAACAGGGACGGGAAAACTGTTTTTT	CASSLLTGTGKLFF
TRBD2	TRBJ2-2	TRBV4-1	-	TGCGCCAGCAGCCAAGGACCCACAGGGACTAGCACCGGGGAGCTGTTTTTT	CASSQGPTGTSTGELFF
-	TRBJ2-3	TRBV28	-	TGTGCCAGCAGTTGGAAACAGCCCGGAGATACGCAGTATTTT	CASSWKQPGDTQYF
-	TRBJ2-4	TRBV11-2	-	TGTGCCAGCAGCCTAGCAGGGGGACTAGCCAAAAACATTCAGTACTTC	CASSLAGGLAKNIQYF
-	TRBJ1-5	TRBV1	once	TGCACCAGCGGCATTGGGCAGCCCCAGCATTTT	CTSGIGQPQHF
-	TRBJ2-7	TRBV27	once	TGTGCCAGCAGTTTAGAATGGGACTCCTACGAGCAGTACTTC	CASSLEWDSYEQYF
-	TRBJ1-1	TRBV6-6	-	TGTGCCAGCAGTTACAACTGGGGGAACACTGAAGCTTTCTTT	CASSYNWGNTEAFF
TRBD2	TRBJ2-4	TRBV5-6	-	TGTGCCAGCAGCCGACTAGCGGGGGAAGCCAAAAACATTCAGTACTTC	CASSRLAGEAKNIQYF
-	TRBJ1-1	TRBV7-8	few	TGTGCCAGCAGCTTAGAGCAGTTCTCCATGAACACTGAAGCTTTCTTT	CASSLEQFSMNTEAFF
-	TRBJ1-2	TRBV2	-	TGTGCCAGCAGTGAACCGGGCAGCGACTATGGCTACACCTTC	CASSEPGSDYGYTF
TRBD2	TRBJ2-1	TRBV30	-	TGTGCCTGGAGTGACCCCCGCGGGGGCAATGAGCAGTTCTTC	CAWSDPRGGNEQFF
-	TRBJ1-4	TRBV2	-	TGTGCCAGCAGTGGCTTAGGAAGTGCAACTAATGAAAAACTGTTTTTT	CASSGLGSATNEKLFF
-	TRBJ1-1	TRBV6-5	-	TGTGCCAGCAGTCCTCCGAGGGGGAACACTGAAGCTTTCTTT	CASSPPRGNTEAFF
-	TRBJ1-3	TRBV19	-	TGTGCCATTGCGGCCACAGAGACAGACTCTGGAAACACCATATATTTT	CAIAATETDSGNTIYF
TRBD1	TRBJ1-5	TRBV7-9	few	TGTGCCAGCAGCTTCAGGGGGGAGCAGCCCCAGCATTTT	CASSFRGEQPQHF
-	TRBJ1-1	TRBV7-2	-	TGTGCCAGCAGCTCCCAGACAGAAAAGAACACTGAAGCTTTCTTT	CASSSQTEKNTEAFF
-	TRBJ1-2	TRBV6-5	few	TGTGCCAGCAGTTATCAGGGGTATGGCTACACCTTC	CASSYQGYGYTF
TRBD1	TRBJ2-5	TRBV7-9	-	TGTGCCAGCGGGGACAGCCGAATCCAAGAGACCCAGTACTTC	CASGDSRIQETQYF
-	TRBJ2-7	TRBV2	-	TGTGCCAGCAGTGGGAGGCAGCCTGGCGAGCAGTACTTC	CASSGRQPGEQYF
TRBD1	TRBJ1-2	TRBV6-5	-	TGTGCCAGCAGTTACACCCCCACAGGGGGCGGCTATGGCTACACCTTC	CASSYTPTGGGYGYTF